The 17 T cell receptor beta chains presented below share a single source sample, sequenced in a study of shared clonotypes between healthy human individuals. Sequenced by immunoSEQ multiplex PCR; TCRdb stores in-frame clones only, minus some. This table has about 640,000 clones, 55% to 75% appearing once. The sequencing sample was made of memory CD4+ T cells sorted from blood. Subset reported: CD45RA-negative fraction. Receptors were obtained from a woman between 25 and 40 years old in good health.

The chain links TRBV5-1 to TRBJ2-1, with TRBD2 identical over 10 bases. Germline trimming cut 0 bases from V and 0 bases from J; bases unmatched to any gene: 3. The CDR3 has 17 residues. Germline V gene lookup returns CDR1 SGHRS and CDR2 YFSETQ. CDR3: CASSLVRTSGSYNEQFF. CDR3 DNA sequence: TGCGCCAGCAGCTTGGTTAGGACTAGCGGCTCCTACAATGAGCAGTTCTTC.

The V gene is TRBV6-1, the J gene TRBJ1-4, with 11 bases fitting TRBD1. This CDR3 has 15 amino acids. CDR1 is MNHNS, CDR2 SASEGT, per germline. The ends lost 5 bases at V and 8 bases at J; junction bases unmatched: 7. CDR3 residues: CASSPWTGGEEKLFF. CDR3 DNA sequence: TGTGCCAGCAGTCCTTGGACAGGGGGCGAAGAAAAACTGTTTTTT.

This chain uses TRBV5-1 with TRBJ2-2; 8 bases fit TRBD1. J lost 0 bases, V lost 0 bases, and 4 bases had no gene match. The CDR3 is 17 residues long. The V gene's germline CDR1 is SGHRS and CDR2 YFSETQ. CDR3 bases: TGCGCCAGCAGCTTGGCCCGACAGGGGACGAACACCGGGGAGCTGTTTTTT. It specifies CASSLARQGTNTGELFF.

There are a few counts of this clone. The identical CDR3 is also encoded by other nucleotide sequences in the sample. The gene calls are TRBV5-1 and TRBJ2-7; TRBD1 agrees at 7 bases. The CDR3 has 15 residues. The V segment lost 0 bases and the J segment 6 bases; nucleotides outside the gene matches: 9. Germline lookup yields CDR1 SGHRS and CDR2 YFSETQ. Here the CDR3 DNA reads TGCGCCAGCAGCTTGGGTGACAGGGACAGTCCCGAGCAGTACTTC. Amino acids: CASSLGDRDSPEQYF.

The table lists this clone with a count of one. This rearrangement joins TRBV5-1 to TRBJ1-1; D not certain. Germline V gene lookup returns CDR1 SGHRS and CDR2 YFSETQ. There are 14 residues in the CDR3. V gave up 2 bases and J gave up 4 bases, with 12 bases separating them. The chain's CDR3 is CASSFEWGGTEAFF. The CDR3 coding sequence is TGCGCCAGCAGCTTTGAATGGGGTGGCACTGAAGCTTTCTTT.

V is TRBV18 and J is TRBJ1-1; 8 bases are shared with TRBD1. This CDR3 contains 15 residues. V lost 4 bases to trimming and J lost 4 bases; unmatched junction nucleotides: 8. The germline gives CDR1 KGHSH, CDR2 LQKENI. This CDR3 reads CASSQTGQGATEAFF. The CDR3 nucleotides read TGTGCCAGCTCACAAACCGGACAGGGCGCCACTGAAGCTTTCTTT.

This chain links TRBV18 with TRBJ2-3, with D perhaps matching TRBD2 (6 bases). This CDR3 region has 14 residues. V was shortened by 2 bases and J by 5 bases, with 11 bases between the two germline ends. The germline V gene has CDR1 KGHSH and CDR2 LQKENI. This CDR3 reads CASSPTQGGDTQYF. The CDR3 DNA is TGTGCCAGCTCACCAACCCAGGGAGGAGATACGCAGTATTTT.

V is TRBV28 and J is TRBJ2-7; D tentatively reads TRBD1 or TRBD2 (5 bases each). Germline-derived CDR1 and CDR2 are MDHEN and SYDVKM. The CDR3 spans 15 residues. The V end lost 1 base, the J end lost 6 bases, and 16 bases lay between the germline ends. The DNA for the CDR3 is TGTGCCAGCAGTTTATTGTGGGGACGAATGGGCGAGCAGTACTTC. It encodes CASSLLWGRMGEQYF.

The chain combines TRBV2 with TRBJ2-2; no reliable D call. The CDR3 extends over 15 amino acids. Trimming cost V 3 bases and J 6 bases, with 14 bases left between them. Germline CDR1 SNHLY, CDR2 FYNNEI. CDR3 protein: CASSDPSLRPGELFF. The CDR3 DNA is TGTGCCAGCAGTGATCCAAGCCTCCGTCCCGGGGAGCTGTTTTTT. The full variable domain, completed using reference TRBV2 and TRBJ2-2, is EPEVTQTPSHQVTQMGQEVILRCVPISNHLYFYWYRQILGQKVEFLVSFYNNEISEKSEIFDDQFSVERPDGSNFTLKIRSTKLEDSAMYFCASSDPSLRPGELFFGEGSRLTVL.

The chain recombines TRBV19 with TRBJ2-6; possibly TRBD2 for D (6 bases). The CDR3 is made up of 12 amino acids. Germline V gives CDR1 LNHDA, CDR2 SQIVND (reference sequence). The germline V and J ends were trimmed by 5 bases and 13 bases, with 12 bases remaining between them. The CDR3 coding sequence is TGTGCCAGTAGTGCCAGCCGGGGGGTCCTGACTTTC. Translating gives CASSASRGVLTF.

The CDR3 DNA reads TGTGCCAGCAGCCGACTAGCGGGTAACGTCGGGGAGCTGTTTTTT. Amino acid sequence: CASSRLAGNVGELFF. The V and J genes are TRBV11-2 and TRBJ2-2; the match to TRBD2 covers 10 bases. CDR1 is SGHAT, CDR2 FQNNGV, per germline. V trimming: 5 bases; J trimming: 7 bases; junction bases outside the gene matches: 7. The CDR3 has 15 residues.

The J gene is TRBJ2-7, the V gene TRBV6-1; TRBD1 agrees at 8 bases. The V and J ends lost 6 bases and 1 base, in that order; junction bases with no gene match: 8. CDR1 and CDR2 (germline): MNHNS, SASEGT. The CDR3 is made up of 15 amino acids. CDR3 protein: CASRSGTGASYEQYF. CDR3 bases: TGTGCCAGCAGATCCGGGACAGGTGCTTCCTACGAGCAGTACTTC.

The CDR3 DNA follows: TGTGCCAGCAGCTTAACGGGAGCTGCGAACACTGAAGCTTTCTTT. Translated, it gives CASSLTGAANTEAFF. The chain recombines TRBV7-3 with TRBJ1-1; D not certain. The ends were cut back, 0 bases at V and 1 base at J, with 9 bases in the middle. This CDR3 is built from 15 residues. Germline V gene sequence: CDR1 SGHTA, CDR2 FQGTGA.

The genes are TRBV5-4 and TRBJ2-3; no firm D call. CDR3 length: 15 residues. Germline-derived CDR1 and CDR2 are SGHNT and YYREEE (reference sequence). The ends were cut back, 1 base at V and 2 bases at J, with 11 bases in the middle. CDR3 bases: TGTGCCAGCAGCTTGTCCAGCCTACTCACAGATACGCAGTATTTT. This codes for CASSLSSLLTDTQYF.

V usage is TRBV5-1 and J usage is TRBJ2-5; D unclear. The V end was cut by 5 bases, the J end by 2 bases, with 7 bases between. This CDR3 region has 12 residues. CDR1 SGHRS and CDR2 YFSETQ come from the germline V gene. Written as DNA, the CDR3 is TGCGCCAGCAGTCAGGAGCAAGAGACCCAGTACTTC. Residues: CASSQEQETQYF.

A few counts support this clone. This rearrangement joins TRBV5-4 to TRBJ1-4; D unresolved. The germline gives CDR1 SGHNT, CDR2 YYREEE (reference sequence). With 4 bases removed from V and 0 bases from J, the gap between germline ends came to 10 bases. The length of the CDR3 is 15 residues. DNA of the CDR3: TGTGCCAGCAGCACTCAGGTTGCAACTAATGAAAAACTGTTTTTT. Translation gives CASSTQVATNEKLFF.

The genes are TRBV28 and TRBJ2-5; possible D gene TRBD2, 5 bases. Trimming left V 4 bases short and J 3 bases short, with 12 bases between. The germline CDR1 and CDR2 sequences are MDHEN and SYDVKM. This CDR3 has 14 residues. The CDR3 coding sequence is TGTGCCAGCAGTTCCTCCAGCGGAGAAGAGACCCAGTACTTC. Encoded protein: CASSSSSGEETQYF.